This entry lists 10 T cell receptor beta chains sequenced from one sample in a study of cytomegalovirus exposure and HLA in healthy donors. Researchers ran the PCR with 60 Vbeta and 13 Jbeta primers. Produced via immunoSEQ multiplex PCR; TCRdb's table is partial and in-frame only. This table holds approximately 190,000 clones, roughly 70% found once. The specimen was PBMCs. The source of these receptors is a middle-aged man in good health and CMV-seropositive.

This chain uses TRBV2 with TRBJ2-5, with 9 bases fitting TRBD2. Germline V gene sequence: CDR1 SNHLY, CDR2 FYNNEI. Trimming removed 8 bases from V and 5 bases from J; junction bases left unmatched: 3. The CDR3 has 12 residues. The CDR3 here is CASHGLAETQYF. The CDR3 nucleotides are TGTGCCAGCCACGGACTAGCGGAGACCCAGTACTTC.

The genes are TRBV2 and TRBJ2-7; D is undetermined. V was trimmed by 2 bases and J by 3 bases, leaving 2 bases between them. The germline CDR1 and CDR2 sequences are SNHLY and FYNNEI. The CDR3 totals 11 residues. For the CDR3, the DNA is TGTGCCAGCAGTGAATACTACGAGCAGTACTTC. Translated: CASSEYYEQYF.

This clone occurred a few times. This chain joins TRBV11-2 and TRBJ2-7, with 11 bases matching TRBD1. Trimming at V came to 5 bases and at J to 6 bases, leaving 6 bases not matched to a gene. This CDR3 contains 14 residues. Per germline, CDR1 SGHAT and CDR2 FQNNGV. Here the CDR3 DNA reads TGTGCCAGCAGCCCCCGGGGACAGGGGGGCGAGCAGTACTTC. It encodes CASSPRGQGGEQYF.

The V and J genes are TRBV5-1 and TRBJ2-7; TRBD1 might be the D (6 bases). V lost 4 bases and J lost 0, with 14 bases in between. The CDR3 is 15 amino acids. The V gene's germline CDR1 is SGHRS and CDR2 YFSETQ. The CDR3 loop reads CASSATGFGSYEQYF. In nucleotides, the CDR3 is TGCGCCAGCAGCGCTACAGGGTTCGGCTCCTACGAGCAGTACTTC.

V gene TRBV9 combines with J gene TRBJ2-2; D may be TRBD1 (6 bases). The CDR3 sequence is 14 residues long. Trimming left V 3 bases short and J 6 bases short, with 12 bases between. Germline assignment: CDR1 SGDLS and CDR2 YYNGEE. Here the CDR3 DNA reads TGTGCCAGCAGCGCCGGACAGCGCTCCGGGGAGCTGTTTTTT. This translates into CASSAGQRSGELFF. Variable domain in full (rest from reference TRBV9 and TRBJ2-2): DSGVTQTPKHLITATGQRVTLRCSPRSGDLSVYWYQQSLDQGLQFLIQYYNGEERAKGNILERFSAQQFPDLHSELNLSSLELGDSALYFCASSAGQRSGELFFGEGSRLTVL.

In its sample, this clone was seen once. The CDR3 coding sequence is TGTGCCAGCAGGAACTGGAGGGGAAGCACAGATACGCAGTATTTT. It codes for CASRNWRGSTDTQYF. The V and J genes are TRBV2 and TRBJ2-3; a possible D gene is TRBD2 (6 bases). This CDR3 has 15 residues. Trimming cost V 6 bases and J 0 bases, with 13 bases left between them. Germline lookup yields CDR1 SNHLY and CDR2 FYNNEI.

J is TRBJ2-7 and V is TRBV9, with 9 nucleotides matching TRBD1. From germline, CDR1 is SGDLS and CDR2 YYNGEE. With 4 bases clipped from V and 3 bases from J, the junction kept 14 bases outside the gene matches. The CDR3 covers 17 residues. The CDR3 DNA is TGTGCCAGCAGCATCCGACCGGGACAGGGAAACGGCTACGAGCAGTACTTC. Translated: CASSIRPGQGNGYEQYF.

In this sample, this clone turned up a few times. The rearrangement links TRBV6-5 to TRBJ2-3; D is possibly TRBD2 (6 bases). Germline lookup yields CDR1 MNHEY and CDR2 SVGAGI. The CDR3 contains 15 residues. V dropped 5 bases and J dropped 2 bases, with 14 bases sitting between them. The CDR3 bases are TGTGCCAGCAGTCTGACCGGGGGACCCACAGATACGCAGTATTTT. Translating gives CASSLTGGPTDTQYF.

This chain connects TRBV28 to TRBJ1-2; tentative D call: TRBD1 (6 bases). Trimming removed 4 bases from V and 2 bases from J, with 11 bases in between. The CDR3 consists of 14 residues. Germline V lookup: CDR1 MDHEN, CDR2 SYDVKM. CDR3 amino acids: CASSSRQANYGYTF. In nucleotides, the CDR3 is TGTGCCAGCAGTTCACGACAGGCCAACTATGGCTACACCTTC.

This sequence joins TRBV9 and TRBJ2-3, with no clear D. Germline CDR1 reads SGDLS; CDR2 reads YYNGEE. Between the trimmed V and J ends, which lost 0 bases and 0 bases, there was a span of 5 bases. The CDR3 spans 14 residues. This CDR3 reads CASSVETSTDTQYF. The CDR3, as DNA: TGTGCCAGCAGCGTAGAAACTAGCACAGATACGCAGTATTTT.